This T cell receptor beta chain was captured by sequencing in a study of T cell repertoires in cytomegalovirus infection (dated by TCRdb to between 2018 and 2021). A note on the overall study: Donor HLA type was relevant to the analysis, as public TCR beta signatures indicated carriage of CMV infection together with the matching HLA type.

Sequenced using an Illumina HiSeq 1500. Through fastp at Q25 and MiXCR, TCRdb rebuilt clones from the public reads, retaining in-frame beta chains. Each CDR3 protein appears once, grouped with its most common genes and DNA. The sample table lists 600,000 to 800,000 distinct CDR3 sequences, 24% of them with a count of one. Around 7.6% of the sample belongs to the ten largest clones. The study at large found these results: In both this cohort and an independent cohort of 352 donors, the cumulative frequency of public TCR beta family members distinguished carriers of CMV infection plus the relevant HLA type. The ex vivo response was dominated by HLA-C-restricted CMV-specific TCR beta clonotypes, which also provided the single most frequent clonotype in two of eight donors.

The CDR3 runs 14 residues from the cysteine to the phenylalanine. CDR3 DNA only is kept here, 42 bases in frame from base 1. V loses 8 bases, J loses 0 bases, and the germline ends lie 13 bases apart. CDR1 MNHEY and CDR2 SMNVEV were looked up in the germline V gene (reference sequence). Worth noting for this clonotype: No cognate antigen has been identified for it. No base qualities exist here, and no much larger clone lies one base off it.

Material: CD8+ T cells from PBMCs. The origin of this receptor is a human donor in good health (CMV status not recorded). Some clones in this sample may be carry-over from other donors' samples. The chain is assembled from TRBV27 and TRBJ1-1; tentative D gene TRBD1, with 6 bases matching. The CDR3 reads CASGAGAVNTEAFF. The nucleotide sequence is TGTGCCAGCGGGGCAGGGGCTGTGAACACTGAAGCTTTCTTT.